In this sample, the clone carrying this T cell receptor (beta chain) turned up a few times. Its target is not known. This entry is derived from a study of CD39 and CD103 CD8 tumor-infiltrating T cells. Study overall: Comparisons covered HPV-positive and HPV-negative HNSCC, ovarian cancer and melanoma patients. The study's findings and limits: DN TIL clonotypes largely overlapped peripheral memory CD8 repertoires, unlike DP.

TCRdb's table, derived via immunoSEQ multiplex PCR, lists solely in-frame clones and lacks some. The sample has roughly 4,600 clones, just over 70% seen once. CCR7 was ignored; memory CD8 cells were sorted as CD8+CD4-CD45RA-. Sequencing used CD8+ T cells sorted from blood. The subset was: total memory CD8 T cells (CD45RA-CCR7+/-) from blood or uninvolved lymph node. This clonotype was sampled from a human donor with head and neck squamous cell carcinoma.

The CDR3 sequence: CASSSDRGETQYF. CDR3 nucleotides: TGTGCCAGCAGTTCGGACAGGGGGGAGACCCAGTACTTC. V gene TRBV5-4 combines with J gene TRBJ2-5; 10 bases are shared with TRBD1. The CDR3 sequence is 13 residues long. Trimming at V came to 5 bases and at J to 5 bases, leaving 3 bases not matched to a gene. The germline V gene encodes CDR1 SGHNT and CDR2 YYREEE (reference sequence).